The clone carrying this T cell receptor (beta chain) was seen a single time. This record belongs to a study of shared T cell receptors in the human thymus. The assay was immunoSEQ multiplex PCR, and TCRdb's table has in-frame clones only and misses some. Of hundreds of thousands of clones detected, more than 75% appear once; the ten largest clones hold 0.0094%. These data were likewise used in another study, on human thymus T cells. From that study: Thymic material originated from resections removed in the course of corrective heart surgery. Thymic repertoires from unrelated individuals overlapped highly, related research reported.

Material for sequencing was thymocytes. The clonotype was recovered from a boy younger than two with a congenital heart defect.

This chain's CDR3 is CASSQRSYFEGVLLNEQFF. In DNA form, the CDR3 reads TGCGCCAGCAGCCAGAGGAGTTATTTCGAAGGGGTACTACTCAATGAGCAGTTCTTC. The chain is built from TRBV4-3 and TRBJ2-1; possible D gene TRBD1, 5 bases. CDR3 size: 19 residues. Trimming cost V 3 bases and J 6 bases, with 27 bases left between them. Germline V gene data show CDR1 as LGHNA and CDR2 as YSLEER.